One and the same sample provided the 17 T cell receptor beta chains below, sequenced in a study of monozygotic twins with cystic fibrosis. TCRdb keeps only in-frame clones here, not all; method: immunoSEQ multiplex PCR. This sample yields about 23,000 clones, of which less than 95% are seen a single time; roughly 0.28% belongs to the top ten. The sequenced sample consisted of blood. The source of these receptors is a girl aged 2 to 9 with cystic fibrosis.

The chain recombines TRBV6-5 with TRBJ1-2; D perhaps matches TRBD1 (5 bases). This CDR3 contains 16 residues. Germline CDR1 reads MNHEY; CDR2 reads SVGAGI. V lost 0 bases and J lost 5, with 16 bases in between. The DNA of the CDR3 is TGTGCCAGCAGTTACTCGATGAGTGGGGGGGTATATGGCTACACCTTC. As protein: CASSYSMSGGVYGYTF.

The CDR3 nucleotides are TGTGCCAGTAGTATCCGACGAGTCGAGACCCAGTACTTC. As protein: CASSIRRVETQYF. The chain is built from TRBV19 and TRBJ2-5, with D uncertain. Per the germline V gene, CDR1 is LNHDA and CDR2 is SQIVND (reference sequence). Deletions cut 3 bases from V and 5 bases from J, with 10 bases between. This CDR3 spans 13 amino acids.

The chain couples TRBV13 to TRBJ1-2; no definite D call. V was cut by 0 bases and J by 8 bases, with 10 bases left in between. The CDR3 extends over 13 amino acids. Germline-derived CDR1 and CDR2 are PRHDT and FYEKMQ (reference sequence). CDR3 protein: CASSLGGDKGYTF. The CDR3 DNA follows: TGTGCCAGCAGCTTAGGGGGAGACAAGGGCTACACCTTC. The variable domain in full, completed from reference TRBV13 and TRBJ1-2, reads AAGVIQSPRHLIKEKRETATLKCYPIPRHDTVYWYQQGPGQDPQFLISFYEKMQSDKGSIPDRFSAQQFSDYHSELNMSSLELGDSALYFCASSLGGDKGYTFGSGTRLTVV.

This chain links TRBV20-1 with TRBJ2-3; D not certain. V lost 5 bases to trimming and J lost 1 base, with 4 bases between them. CDR3 size: 11 residues. The germline gives CDR1 DFQATT, CDR2 SNEGSKA (reference sequence). The CDR3 protein is CSALGTDTQYF. CDR3 DNA sequence: TGCAGTGCTCTCGGCACAGATACGCAGTATTTT.

This clone was detected once. The gene calls are TRBV5-5 and TRBJ1-6, with TRBD1 matching 10 bases. The J segment lost 10 bases and the V segment lost 4 bases, leaving 5 bases of the junction unmatched. This CDR3 has 14 amino acids. CDR1 is SGHKS, CDR2 YYEKEE, per germline (reference sequence). Here the CDR3 reads CASSQGQGRSPLHF. The DNA of the CDR3 is TGTGCCAGCAGCCAGGGACAGGGGAGGTCACCCCTCCACTTT. Together with reference TRBV5-5 and TRBJ1-6, the CDR3 gives the full variable domain: DAGVTQSPTHLIKTRGQQVTLRCSPISGHKSVSWYQQVLGQGPQFIFQYYEKEERGRGNFPDRFSARQFPNYSSELNVNALLLGDSALYLCASSQGQGRSPLHFGNGTRLTVT.

The rearrangement uses TRBV27 and TRBJ2-7; no reliable D call. The CDR3 loop spans 16 amino acids. Trimming stripped 5 bases from V and 2 bases from J, with 19 bases between. Germline V lookup: CDR1 MNHEY, CDR2 SMNVEV (reference sequence). The chain's CDR3 is CASSPSRGRVPYEQYF. CDR3 in DNA: TGTGCCAGCAGTCCTTCCCGAGGAAGGGTCCCCTACGAGCAGTACTTC.

The V and J genes are TRBV9 and TRBJ1-2, with D possibly matching TRBD1 (5 bases). Germline lookup yields CDR1 SGDLS and CDR2 YYNGEE. Trimming took 3 bases from V and 2 from J, leaving 14 bases between them. The CDR3 contains 15 residues. CDR3 region: CASSAWGEGNYGYTF. In DNA, the CDR3 is TGTGCCAGCAGCGCATGGGGGGAAGGCAACTATGGCTACACCTTC. Complete variable domain (other parts from reference TRBV9 and TRBJ1-2): DSGVTQTPKHLITATGQRVTLRCSPRSGDLSVYWYQQSLDQGLQFLIQYYNGEERAKGNILERFSAQQFPDLHSELNLSSLELGDSALYFCASSAWGEGNYGYTFGSGTRLTVV.

V is TRBV28 and J is TRBJ1-2; D ambiguous. CDR3 length: 14 amino acids. V lost 5 bases and J lost 0, with 10 bases in between. Germline V gene lookup returns CDR1 MDHEN and CDR2 SYDVKM. The CDR3 spells CASSPDGANYGYTF. In nucleotides, the CDR3 is TGTGCCAGCAGTCCGGACGGGGCTAACTATGGCTACACCTTC.

The sample holds one count of this clone. This chain uses TRBV19 with TRBJ2-7, with a possible D match to TRBD1 (5 bases). The germline V gene encodes CDR1 LNHDA and CDR2 SQIVND (reference sequence). The V gene lost 5 bases and the J gene lost 0 bases, with 14 bases spanning the gap. CDR3 length equals 15 residues. CDR3 coding DNA: TGTGCCAGTAGTGTGACAGATTCCTACTCCTACGAGCAGTACTTC. It specifies CASSVTDSYSYEQYF.

Here the CDR3 DNA reads TGCAGCGGGATTCAGACTAGCGGGGGGTTCACAGATACGCAGTATTTT. The encoded protein is CSGIQTSGGFTDTQYF. This chain uses TRBV29-1 with TRBJ2-3, with 13 positions matching TRBD2. CDR3 length: 16 amino acids. The J segment lost 2 bases and the V segment lost 7 bases, leaving 9 bases of the junction unmatched. Per the germline V gene, CDR1 is SQVTM and CDR2 is ANQGSEA.

The chain recombines TRBV10-2 with TRBJ1-6, with unresolved D. V was pared by 3 bases and J by 9 bases, with 12 bases between. CDR1 and CDR2 (germline): WSHSY, SAAADI. The CDR3 length is 14 residues. CDR3 in DNA: TGCGCCAGCAGTGATATCAGTTCGGGTTCACCCCTCCACTTT. It translates to CASSDISSGSPLHF.

The CDR3 here is CASSLRRGPGEQYF. CDR3 DNA sequence: TGTGCCAGCAGTTTACGGAGGGGGCCGGGCGAGCAGTACTTC. J is TRBJ2-7 and V is TRBV27; TRBD1 might be the D (7 bases). CDR3 length equals 14 residues. Germline CDR1 is MNHEY and CDR2 is SMNVEV (reference sequence). Between the trimmed V and J ends, which lost 2 bases and 6 bases, there was a span of 14 bases.

J is TRBJ1-3 and V is TRBV29-1; D remains ambiguous. The V end was cut by 6 bases, the J end by 0 bases, with 9 bases between. The CDR3 runs to 13 residues. The V gene's germline CDR1 is SQVTM and CDR2 ANQGSEA. CDR3 protein: CSVKWSSGNTIYF. The CDR3 DNA sequence: TGCAGCGTGAAGTGGAGCTCTGGAAACACCATATATTTT.

V gene TRBV5-1 combines with J gene TRBJ2-1, with 12 bases identical to TRBD1. The J segment lost 6 bases and the V segment lost 4 bases, leaving 5 bases of the junction unmatched. Germline CDR1 and CDR2: SGHRS and YFSETQ. This CDR3 is built from 15 residues. CDR3 protein: CASSRGQGAPNEQFF. CDR3 bases: TGCGCCAGCAGCAGGGGACAGGGGGCTCCCAATGAGCAGTTCTTC.

The CDR3: CASSEQGSGTEAFF. The CDR3 DNA follows: TGTGCCAGCAGTGAACAGGGGAGTGGCACTGAAGCTTTCTTT. The chain employs TRBV25-1 and TRBJ1-1; tentatively, D is TRBD1 (6 bases). Trimming cost V 2 bases and J 4 bases, with 11 bases left between them. The germline gives CDR1 MGHDK, CDR2 SYGVNS. CDR3 length: 14 amino acids.

The chain combines TRBV18 with TRBJ1-5; possibly TRBD1 for D (5 bases). Germline CDR1 and CDR2: KGHSH and LQKENI. The CDR3 sequence is 14 residues long. Trimming shortened V by 3 bases and J by 6 bases, and 12 bases separated the two germline ends. The CDR3 DNA reads TGTGCCAGCTCACCCGGCAGGGTCGGTCAGCCCCAGCATTTT. Its translation: CASSPGRVGQPQHF.

The CDR3 DNA reads TGTGCCTGGAGTGTATGGGACAGTAACTACGAGCAGTACTTC. It specifies CAWSVWDSNYEQYF. The rearrangement uses TRBV30 and TRBJ2-7; 7 nucleotides align to TRBD1. With 0 bases clipped from V and 3 bases from J, the junction kept 5 bases outside the gene matches. The CDR3 is 14 residues long. Germline CDR1 and CDR2: GTSNPN and SVGIG (reference sequence).